This T cell receptor (beta chain) was observed in a study of blood T cells in healthy people across ages. This clonotype was detected only once. A J-beta primer mix and a sample-barcoded 5' primer were used in a second PCR of about 7 to 12 cycles. A single record per CDR3 protein comes from TCRdb applying MiXCR to the 5' RACE reads. The table includes 700,000 to 1,000,000 distinct CDR3 sequences, under 45% detected once. This CDR3 contains 12 residues. Germline CDR1 and CDR2: SGHDN and FVKESK. The V gene end was trimmed by 8 bases and the J gene end by 5 bases; junction bases not matched to a gene: 3.

Sequencing used blood. This clonotype originated in a man in his sixties in good health. The gene calls are TRBV14 and TRBJ2-3, with 8 bases fitting TRBD2. CDR3 bases: TGTGCCAGCCGGGGGGGCAGAGATACGCAGTATTTT. Its translation: CASRGGRDTQYF.